This entry lists 23 T cell receptor beta chains sequenced from one sample in a study of breast tumors, draining lymph nodes, adjacent tissues. Using its own MiXCR run on the multiplex PCR reads, TCRdb lists one record per CDR3 protein. The sample has 190,000 or so distinct CDR3 sequences; approximately 31% are singletons. Samples came from axillary lymph nodes draining the breast cancer. Input material: axillary lymph node tissue. Source of these receptors: a female donor with breast cancer. Some clones in this sample may be carry-over from other donors' samples.

The chain recombines TRBV29-1 with TRBJ2-1; weak D call: TRBD2 (7 bases). The germline V gene has CDR1 SQVTM and CDR2 ANQGSEA. This CDR3 region has 17 residues. V shed 4 bases and J shed 4 bases, with 23 bases lying between them. CDR3 nucleotide sequence: TGCAGCGTTGTTTACTACTTAGGGGGGGCATCATACAATGAGCAGTTCTTC. It translates to CSVVYYLGGASYNEQFF.

V usage is TRBV9 and J usage is TRBJ1-5; a weak D match, TRBD1 (5 bases). V shed 3 bases and J shed 11 bases, with 21 bases lying between them. The length of the CDR3 is 15 residues. Germline CDR1 SGDLS, CDR2 YYNGEE. The CDR3 region has the DNA TGTGCCAGCAGCGGGGGACTAGCGGTACAAGAGACCCAGCATTTT. Protein: CASSGGLAVQETQHF.

V and J are TRBV29-1 and TRBJ1-2; 12 bases agree with TRBD1. Germline CDR1 is SQVTM and CDR2 is ANQGSEA. The CDR3 sequence is 13 residues long. V lost 3 bases to trimming and J lost 8 bases; unmatched junction nucleotides: 4. The CDR3 is CSVDRGQGAGYTF. CDR3 in DNA: TGCAGCGTTGACCGGGGACAGGGGGCAGGCTACACCTTC.

This rearrangement joins TRBV19 to TRBJ1-5; tentative D call: TRBD1 (5 bases). Germline CDR1 is LNHDA and CDR2 is SQIVND (reference sequence). CDR3 length equals 17 residues. Trimming stripped 9 bases from V and 4 bases from J, with 25 bases between. In DNA, the CDR3 is TGTGCCAGCCAGAATAGGGGAGTTAGGCTAACTAATCAGCCCCAGCATTTT. Translated: CASQNRGVRLTNQPQHF.

This clonotype came up a few times. This sequence joins TRBV18 and TRBJ1-2, with D unresolved. The CDR3 consists of 16 residues. The ends were cut back, 3 bases at V and 3 bases at J, with 17 bases in the middle. Germline V gene data show CDR1 as KGHSH and CDR2 as LQKENI. The DNA for the CDR3 is TGTGCCAGCTCACCTCTACAGAGGGCAGTAGACTATGGCTACACCTTC. This codes for CASSPLQRAVDYGYTF.

V and J are TRBV12-3 or TRBV12-4 and TRBJ1-4; no reliable D call. This CDR3 has 13 residues. V was pared by 4 bases and J by 10 bases, with 13 bases between. CDR3 bases: TGTGCCAGCAGTTCTGGACTAGCGGGAAAACTGTTTTTT. Its translation is CASSSGLAGKLFF.

This clonotype was seen many times. The V and J genes are TRBV4-2 and TRBJ1-2; D unclear. The germline gives CDR1 LGHNA, CDR2 YNFKEQ. The V end was cut by 11 bases, the J end by 6 bases, with 16 bases between. CDR3 length: 12 residues. CDR3 in amino acids: CASGGFRDGYTF. The CDR3 DNA sequence: TGTGCCTCTGGCGGGTTTAGAGATGGCTACACCTTC.

This clonotype occurred many times. The CDR3: CASSLGTSIQTQYF. CDR3 DNA sequence: TGTGCCAGCAGTCTCGGGACTAGTATCCAGACCCAGTACTTC. This chain connects TRBV28 to TRBJ2-5; TRBD2 aligns across 8 bases. The V and J ends lost 5 bases and 6 bases, in that order; junction bases with no gene match: 8. The CDR3 is 14 amino acids. CDR1 and CDR2 (germline): MDHEN, SYDVKM.

This chain joins TRBV14 and TRBJ1-1; D not certain. Trimming pared 5 bases from V and 5 bases from J, leaving 12 bases between. This CDR3 is 13 amino acids long. The V gene's germline CDR1 is SGHDN and CDR2 FVKESK. CDR3: CASSSSLDTEAFF. Written as DNA, the CDR3 is TGTGCCAGCAGCTCCTCCCTGGATACTGAAGCTTTCTTT.

Comment on this clonotype: A much larger clone differs by one base, so this may be a read error. The rearrangement uses TRBV5-6 and TRBJ2-1; D is tentatively TRBD1 or TRBD2 (5 bases each). This CDR3 is built from 15 residues. V dropped 4 bases and J dropped 7 bases, with 18 bases sitting between them. Germline V gene lookup returns CDR1 SGHDT and CDR2 YYEEEE. The CDR3 DNA reads as TGTGCCAGCAGCCCTTCCGGGACGGCCAAAAATGAGCAGTTCTTC. Translating gives CASSPSGTAKNEQFF.

This clonotype has at least ten counts. As DNA, the CDR3 is TGTGCCAGCAGCTCAGATTTGACAACTCCGGGCGAGCAGTACTTC. Protein: CASSSDLTTPGEQYF. This chain links TRBV5-8 with TRBJ2-7; no clear D. The CDR3 has 15 residues. Germline values: CDR1 SGHTS, CDR2 YDEGEE. Trimming left V 3 bases short and J 6 bases short, with 19 bases between.

This clonotype was recorded many times. The rearrangement links TRBV14 to TRBJ2-7; 8 bases match TRBD1. The V gene's germline CDR1 is SGHDN and CDR2 FVKESK. The J segment lost 3 bases and the V segment lost 2 bases, leaving 15 bases of the junction unmatched. The CDR3 length is 18 residues. In DNA form, the CDR3 reads TGTGCCAGCAGCCAAATGGAGGACCTCCAGGGGGCGGTCTACGAGCAGTACTTC. Translation: CASSQMEDLQGAVYEQYF. The full variable domain, completed using reference TRBV14 and TRBJ2-7, is EAGVTQFPSHSVIEKGQTVTLRCDPISGHDNLYWYRRVMGKEIKFLLHFVKESKQDESGMPNNRFLAERTGGTYSTLKVQPAELEDSGVYFCASSQMEDLQGAVYEQYFGPGTRLTVT.

This clonotype was observed many times. The chain carries TRBV4-3 and TRBJ2-1, with 7 bases that match TRBD1. With 0 bases clipped from V and 2 bases from J, the junction kept 7 bases outside the gene matches. Germline CDR1 and CDR2: LGHNA and YSLEER. The CDR3 runs to 17 residues. Here the CDR3 reads CASSQESWQGAYNEQFF. The CDR3 region has the DNA TGCGCCAGCAGCCAAGAATCATGGCAGGGGGCCTACAATGAGCAGTTCTTC.

This clonotype showed up many times. This chain joins TRBV5-6 and TRBJ2-3; TRBD1 matches 7 bases. There are 15 residues in the CDR3. Germline trimming cut 1 base from V and 3 bases from J; bases unmatched to any gene: 5. The germline CDR1 and CDR2 sequences are SGHDT and YYEEEE. DNA of the CDR3: TGTGCCAGCAGCTTGACAGGGGTGTGGACAGATACGCAGTATTTT. Translating it yields CASSLTGVWTDTQYF.

This clonotype was seen many times. The rearrangement links TRBV11-2 to TRBJ2-6; 9 nucleotides line up with TRBD2. This CDR3 is 20 amino acids long. The ends lost 3 bases at V and 0 bases at J; junction bases unmatched: 12. CDR1 is SGHAT, CDR2 FQNNGV, per germline. The CDR3 sequence is CASSFVAGAVVYSGANVLTF. The CDR3 DNA reads as TGTGCCAGCAGCTTTGTAGCGGGGGCAGTAGTTTACTCTGGGGCCAACGTCCTGACTTTC. The full variable domain, completed using reference TRBV11-2 and TRBJ2-6, is EAGVAQSPRYKIIEKRQSVAFWCNPISGHATLYWYQQILGQGPKLLIQFQNNGVVDDSQLPKDRFSAERLKGVDSTLKIQPAKLEDSAVYLCASSFVAGAVVYSGANVLTFGAGSRLTVL.

This clonotype was detected ten times or more. The gene calls are TRBV7-9 and TRBJ2-7; no clear D. CDR3 length: 11 amino acids. The V end lost 2 bases, the J end lost 6 bases, and 5 bases lay between the germline ends. Germline CDR1 reads SEHNR; CDR2 reads FQNEAQ (reference sequence). CDR3 loop: CASSLSGEQYF. The CDR3 nucleotides read TGTGCCAGCAGCTTATCAGGCGAGCAGTACTTC.

This clonotype has at least ten counts. The chain combines TRBV7-2 with TRBJ2-3, with D maybe TRBD1 (6 bases). V was clipped by 4 bases and J by 0 bases, with 26 bases between them. Germline CDR1 and CDR2: SGHTA and FQGNSA. The CDR3 totals 20 residues. The CDR3 reads CASSSQGPGTYTASTDTQYF. CDR3 coding DNA: TGTGCCAGCAGCTCACAGGGCCCAGGAACCTACACGGCTAGCACAGATACGCAGTATTTT.

The gene calls are TRBV12-3 or TRBV12-4 and TRBJ1-6; TRBD1 might be the D (6 bases). V was clipped by 9 bases and J by 5 bases, with 11 bases between them. CDR3 size: 13 residues. The CDR3 DNA reads TGTGCCAGTGGACAGCCCAATAATTCACCCCTCCACTTT. Protein sequence: CASGQPNNSPLHF.

This sequence joins TRBV6-1 and TRBJ1-5; no clear D gene. Germline-derived CDR1 and CDR2 are MNHNS and SASEGT. The V gene lost 5 bases and the J gene lost 0 bases, with 14 bases spanning the gap. This CDR3 region has 16 residues. CDR3 in amino acids: CASSRRWKNSNQPQHF. DNA for the CDR3: TGTGCCAGCAGTCGCAGATGGAAGAATAGCAATCAGCCCCAGCATTTT.

Many counts were recorded for this clonotype. V gene TRBV3-1 combines with J gene TRBJ2-5, with D tentatively TRBD1 (7 bases). Trimming removed 1 base at V and 2 bases at J, with 17 bases between. The CDR3 is made up of 17 amino acids. The germline CDR1 and CDR2 sequences are LGHDT and YNNKEL (reference sequence). The CDR3 DNA is TGTGCCAGCAGCCAAGCCACAGGAGGGGGCCCACAAGAGACCCAGTACTTC. It translates to CASSQATGGGPQETQYF.

This clonotype occurred many times. The rearrangement links TRBV4-1 to TRBJ2-5; no definite D call. Germline V gene lookup returns CDR1 MGHRA and CDR2 YSYEKL. There are 13 residues in the CDR3. Trimming took 4 bases from V and 5 from J, leaving 11 bases between them. The CDR3 loop reads CASSLGLRETQYF. The CDR3 nucleotides read TGCGCCAGCAGCCTTGGCCTCCGGGAGACCCAGTACTTC.

On this clonotype itself: Just one base apart from a much larger clone, this may be a read error. This chain links TRBV20-1 with TRBJ2-2; D is possibly TRBD1 or TRBD2 (5 bases each). Germline V gene data show CDR1 as DFQATT and CDR2 as SNEGSKA (reference sequence). This CDR3 spans 13 amino acids. The CDR3 reads CSARSLGAGALFF. CDR3 nucleotides: TGCAGTGCTAGAAGCCTAGGGGCCGGGGCGCTGTTTTTT.

This clonotype occurred many times. V usage is TRBV2 and J usage is TRBJ1-2; 7 bases agree with TRBD1. CDR1 SNHLY and CDR2 FYNNEI come from the germline V gene. The CDR3 contains 14 residues. V was pared by 8 bases and J by 2 bases, with 8 bases of the junction left unmatched. Here the CDR3 reads CASAARDRNYGYTF. CDR3 bases: TGTGCCAGCGCCGCTAGGGACAGAAACTATGGCTACACCTTC.